This is a list of T cell receptor beta chains from one sample in a study of early T cells in non-severe SARS-CoV-2 infection. TCRdb called the 5' RACE reads again in MiXCR, with one record for every CDR3 protein. The sample contains about 77,000 distinct CDR3 sequences, about 5% of which appear only once. Sequencing used whole blood, obtained at baseline. The receptors stem from an adult who was a healthcare worker with PCR-confirmed SARS-CoV-2 infection or an uninfected control (not recorded which). Both conserved end residues are trimmed from each CDR3.

v_call: TRBV30; cdr3_aa: AWRPTSGQLHNEQF
v_call: TRBV12-3/TRBV12-4; cdr3_aa: ASSLGQPNSPLH
v_call: TRBV28; cdr3_aa: ASGYLRTEAF
v_call: TRBV2; cdr3_aa: ASSPSRGPYEQY
v_call: TRBV20-1; cdr3_aa: SARASGSYEQY
v_call: TRBV12-3/TRBV12-4; cdr3_aa: ASSFGQSYGYT
v_call: TRBV6-5; cdr3_aa: ASRVGGELF
v_call: TRBV20-1; cdr3_aa: SADPGGGLYGYT
v_call: TRBV28; cdr3_aa: ASSLPGSLNGYT
v_call: TRBV25-1; cdr3_aa: ASSDRSGGRGF
v_call: TRBV15; cdr3_aa: ATSSRLGYEQY
v_call: TRBV19; cdr3_aa: ASSRTQGTGANVLT
v_call: TRBV27; cdr3_aa: ASQLLSAGTSGSRYNEQF
v_call: TRBV11-2; cdr3_aa: ASSPMSAVETQY
v_call: TRBV20-1; cdr3_aa: SASTGLSSGRAGSEQF
v_call: TRBV5-1; cdr3_aa: ASSSLNRGTFYGYT
v_call: TRBV12-3/TRBV12-4; cdr3_aa: ASSLLAGGPRGEQY
v_call: TRBV19; cdr3_aa: ASSSLLRAYEQY
v_call: TRBV12-3/TRBV12-4; cdr3_aa: ASSFASFYEQY
v_call: TRBV14; cdr3_aa: ASSQGKTTQETQY
v_call: TRBV28; cdr3_aa: ASSDHRGSYNEQF
v_call: TRBV20-1; cdr3_aa: SAEGGQTNTEAF
v_call: TRBV12-3/TRBV12-4; cdr3_aa: AVSPGPNSGNTIY
v_call: TRBV20-1; cdr3_aa: SARERGIPNEQF
v_call: TRBV7-8; cdr3_aa: ASSLADTANYGYT
v_call: TRBV7-7; cdr3_aa: ASSLSASGRNEQF
v_call: TRBV9; cdr3_aa: ASSVGLAGMSHTDTQY
v_call: TRBV5-1; cdr3_aa: ASSRDVGSNQPQH
v_call: TRBV12-3/TRBV12-4; cdr3_aa: ASSLNRGLETQY
v_call: TRBV5-4; cdr3_aa: ASSLSLGGSYEQY
v_call: TRBV6-5; cdr3_aa: ASRQAYNEKLF
v_call: TRBV5-1; cdr3_aa: ASSSWRSDSYEQY
v_call: TRBV20-1; cdr3_aa: SARDHFFAGGFYNEQF
v_call: TRBV2; cdr3_aa: ASSSTGDETQY
v_call: TRBV29-1; cdr3_aa: SVLPRPGARTDTQY
v_call: TRBV28; cdr3_aa: ASIRGAANTGELF
v_call: TRBV7-2; cdr3_aa: ASSLVTNNEQF
v_call: TRBV19; cdr3_aa: ASSIDPRTSGSFGNEQF
v_call: TRBV12-3/TRBV12-4; cdr3_aa: ASSEQGATPLH
v_call: TRBV21-1; cdr3_aa: ASSNRLLTRGNTEAF
v_call: TRBV7-9; cdr3_aa: ASSLARGSTEAF
v_call: TRBV6-6; cdr3_aa: ASKGQETDTQY
v_call: TRBV5-1; cdr3_aa: ASRGGENEQF
v_call: TRBV7-9; cdr3_aa: ASSLYPPFGRAYNEQF
v_call: TRBV20-1; cdr3_aa: SARDGGQGGNQPQH
v_call: TRBV6-4; cdr3_aa: ASSEKDSSAGELF
v_call: TRBV7-2; cdr3_aa: ASSPSPQETQY
v_call: TRBV3-1; cdr3_aa: ASSHGYEQY
v_call: TRBV29-1; cdr3_aa: SARTGRSYEQY
v_call: TRBV12-3/TRBV12-4; cdr3_aa: ASSLRDRAFYEQY
v_call: TRBV7-9; cdr3_aa: ASSSGSRSNYGYT
v_call: TRBV6-6; cdr3_aa: ASSLDNQPQH
v_call: TRBV24-1; cdr3_aa: ATSDPGTGGYEQY
v_call: TRBV28; cdr3_aa: ASSLIAGGWNEQF
v_call: TRBV9; cdr3_aa: ASSAGSYTGELF
v_call: TRBV27; cdr3_aa: ASSPSGRALKEQY